Listed below are T cell receptor beta chains from one sample, sequenced in a study of cytomegalovirus exposure and HLA in healthy donors. Profiled with immunoSEQ multiplex PCR; TCRdb holds only in-frame clones, not every one. The sample consists of fewer than 55,000 clones, around 72% of them appearing once. The source material was PBMCs. The source of these receptors is a woman between 50 and 59 years old in good health and CMV-seropositive. Both conserved end residues are part of each CDR3. A D gene is named only where the DNA matches it firmly. For some rows the clone size is stated as once, few or many, or as a class when expanded; others skip it.

v_call	j_call	d_call	cdr3_length	clone_size	cdr3_nt	cdr3_aa
TRBV6-1	TRBJ2-5	NA	15	NA	TGTGCCAGCAGTGAATTAGGAGGGGGCGCAGAGACCCAGTACTTC	CASSELGGGAETQYF
TRBV7-3	TRBJ2-7	NA	14	NA	TGTGCCAGCAGCCCCGGGACTCCAACCTACGAGCAGTACTTC	CASSPGTPTYEQYF
TRBV19	TRBJ2-1	TRBD2	15	NA	TGTGCCAGTAGTATCCTAGCGGGGGGGCTCAGGGAGCAGTTCTTC	CASSILAGGLREQFF
TRBV9	TRBJ2-7	TRBD1	16	few	TGTGCCAGCAGCGTAGGAGGGGGCCCCTCTTCCTACGAGCAGTACTTC	CASSVGGGPSSYEQYF
TRBV5-1	TRBJ2-5	NA	15	NA	TGCGCCAGCAGCTTGTTTAACGGCGGGCAAGAGACCCAGTACTTC	CASSLFNGGQETQYF
TRBV25-1	TRBJ2-1	NA	16	few	TGTGCCAGCAGTGAGGTCCGACAGGAGAGCTACAATGAGCAGTTCTTC	CASSEVRQESYNEQFF
TRBV19	TRBJ1-1	NA	11	few	TGTGCCAGTAGTATGGGCGCTGAAGCTTTCTTT	CASSMGAEAFF
TRBV5-1	TRBJ2-5	NA	14	NA	TGCGCCAGCAGCTTCTCCGAGGGAGGAGAGACCCAGTACTTC	CASSFSEGGETQYF
TRBV13	TRBJ1-4	NA	14	NA	TGTGCCAGCAGCTTTTCTGGGCGAAGTGAAAAACTGTTTTTT	CASSFSGRSEKLFF
TRBV7-3	TRBJ2-1	NA	15	NA	TGTGCCAGCAGCTTCTCCCGCAGCTCCTACAATGAGCAGTTCTTC	CASSFSRSSYNEQFF
TRBV4-3	TRBJ1-2	NA	15	NA	TGCGCCAGCAGCCAAGAACGGGAAGGCGTTTATGGCTACACCTTC	CASSQEREGVYGYTF
TRBV27	TRBJ1-1	NA	13	NA	TGTGCCAGCAGCCCTTCAGTACATACTGAAGCTTTCTTT	CASSPSVHTEAFF
TRBV6-5	TRBJ2-5	TRBD2	14	NA	TGTGCCAGCAGTCGACGGGGGGGACGGGAGACCCAGTACTTC	CASSRRGGRETQYF
TRBV27	TRBJ2-5	NA	16	NA	TGTGCCAGCAGACCCCTTCGGTGGGGGGACCAAGAGACCCAGTACTTC	CASRPLRWGDQETQYF
TRBV6-5	TRBJ2-1	TRBD1	15	NA	TGTGCCAGCAGTTACTCCGGCAGGGGGCCTCATGAGCAGTTCTTC	CASSYSGRGPHEQFF
TRBV9	TRBJ2-7	TRBD2	14	few	TGTGCCAGCAGCGGAGAGGGGAGGGCCTACGAGCAGTACTTC	CASSGEGRAYEQYF
TRBV7-2	TRBJ2-3	NA	18	NA	TGTGCCAGCAGCCCAATGTCGGGTGCACGGACTAGCACAGATACGCAGTATTTT	CASSPMSGARTSTDTQYF